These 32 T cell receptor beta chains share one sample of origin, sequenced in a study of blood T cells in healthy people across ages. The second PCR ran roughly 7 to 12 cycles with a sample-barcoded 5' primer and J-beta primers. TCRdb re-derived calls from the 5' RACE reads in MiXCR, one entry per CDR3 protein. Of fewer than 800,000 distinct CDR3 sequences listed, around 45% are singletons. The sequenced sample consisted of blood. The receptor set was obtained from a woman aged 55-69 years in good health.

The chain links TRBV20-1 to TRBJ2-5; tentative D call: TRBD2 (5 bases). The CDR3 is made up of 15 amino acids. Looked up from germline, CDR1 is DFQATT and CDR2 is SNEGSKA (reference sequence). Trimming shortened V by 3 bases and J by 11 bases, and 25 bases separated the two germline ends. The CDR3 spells CSARPLDFTYNEQYF. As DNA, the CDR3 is TGCAGTGCTAGGCCCCTGGACTTCACCTACAATGAGCAGTACTTC.

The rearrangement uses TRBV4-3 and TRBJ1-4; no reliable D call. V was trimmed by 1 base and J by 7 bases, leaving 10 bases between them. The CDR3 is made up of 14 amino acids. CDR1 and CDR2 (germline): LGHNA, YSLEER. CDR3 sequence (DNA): TGCGCCAGCAGCCAAGGATCCCGGGGTGAAAAACTGTTTTTT. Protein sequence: CASSQGSRGEKLFF.

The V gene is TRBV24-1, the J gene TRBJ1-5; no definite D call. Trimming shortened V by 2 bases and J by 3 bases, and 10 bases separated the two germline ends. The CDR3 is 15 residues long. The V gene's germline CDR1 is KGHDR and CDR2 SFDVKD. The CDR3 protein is CATSDSRHLNQPQHF. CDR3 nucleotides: TGTGCCACCAGTGATTCTCGACACCTCAATCAGCCCCAGCATTTT.

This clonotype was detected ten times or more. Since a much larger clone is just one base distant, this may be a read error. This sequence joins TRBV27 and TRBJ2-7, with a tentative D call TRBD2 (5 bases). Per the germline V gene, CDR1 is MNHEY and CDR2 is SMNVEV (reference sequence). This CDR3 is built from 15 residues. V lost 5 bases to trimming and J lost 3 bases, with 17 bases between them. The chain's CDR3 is CASSPSVPRGYEQYF. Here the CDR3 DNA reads TGTGCCAGCAGTCCTTCCGTTCCTCGGGGCTACGAGCAGTACTTC.

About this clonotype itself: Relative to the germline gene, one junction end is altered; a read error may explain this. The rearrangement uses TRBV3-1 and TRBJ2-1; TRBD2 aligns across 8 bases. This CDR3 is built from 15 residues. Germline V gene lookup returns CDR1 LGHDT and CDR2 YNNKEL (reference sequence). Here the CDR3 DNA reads TGTGCCAGTAGCCAAGCGGGGGCGCGGGGCAATGAGCAGTTCTTC. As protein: CASSQAGARGNEQFF.

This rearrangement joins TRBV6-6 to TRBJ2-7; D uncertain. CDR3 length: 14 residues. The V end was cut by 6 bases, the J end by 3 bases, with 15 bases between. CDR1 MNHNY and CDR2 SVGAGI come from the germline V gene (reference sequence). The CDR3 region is CASRPPATNYEQYF. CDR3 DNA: TGTGCCAGCAGACCCCCGGCCACTAACTACGAGCAGTACTTC.

The CDR3 region is CASRYSDYEQYF. CDR3 bases: TGTGCCAGCAGATACTCTGACTACGAGCAGTACTTC. The chain has TRBV7-9 and TRBJ2-7; D not resolved. CDR1 SEHNR and CDR2 FQNEAQ come from the germline V gene (reference sequence). V was pared by 6 bases and J by 3 bases, with 9 bases between. This CDR3 contains 12 residues.

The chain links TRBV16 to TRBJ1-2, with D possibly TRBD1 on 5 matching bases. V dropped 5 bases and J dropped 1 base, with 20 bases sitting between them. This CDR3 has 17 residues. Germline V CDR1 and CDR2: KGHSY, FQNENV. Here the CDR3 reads CASSGAGREFLNYGYTF. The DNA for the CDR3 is TGTGCCAGCAGCGGTGCGGGGCGAGAATTTCTTAACTATGGCTACACCTTC.

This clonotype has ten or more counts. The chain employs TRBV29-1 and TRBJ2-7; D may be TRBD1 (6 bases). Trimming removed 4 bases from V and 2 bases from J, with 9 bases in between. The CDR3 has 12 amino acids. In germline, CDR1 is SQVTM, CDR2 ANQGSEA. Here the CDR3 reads CSVGWGPYEQYF. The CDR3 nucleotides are TGCAGCGTTGGTTGGGGGCCCTACGAGCAGTACTTC.

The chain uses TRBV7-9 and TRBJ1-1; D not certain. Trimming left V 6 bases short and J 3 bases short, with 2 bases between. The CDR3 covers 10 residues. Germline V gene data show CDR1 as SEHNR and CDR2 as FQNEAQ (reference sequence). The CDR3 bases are TGTGCCAGCAGTCACACTGAAGCTTTCTTT. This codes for CASSHTEAFF.

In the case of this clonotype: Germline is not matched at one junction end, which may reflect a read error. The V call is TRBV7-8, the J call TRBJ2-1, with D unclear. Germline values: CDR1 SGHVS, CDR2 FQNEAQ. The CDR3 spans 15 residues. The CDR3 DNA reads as TGTGCCAGCAGCTTAGTTCAACTACGATACAGTGAGCAGTTCTTC. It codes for CASSLVQLRYSEQFF. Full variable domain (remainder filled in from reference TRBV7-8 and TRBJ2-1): GAGVSQSPRYKVAKRGQDVALRCDPISGHVSLFWYQQALGQGPEFLTYFQNEAQLDKSGLPSDRFFAERPEGSVSTLKIQRTQQEDSAVYLCASSLVQLRYSEQFFGPGTRLTVL.

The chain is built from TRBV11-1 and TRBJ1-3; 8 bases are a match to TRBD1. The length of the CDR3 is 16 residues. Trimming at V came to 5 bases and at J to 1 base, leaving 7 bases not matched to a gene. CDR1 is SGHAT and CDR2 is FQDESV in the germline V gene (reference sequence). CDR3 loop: CASSPRQGISGNTIYF. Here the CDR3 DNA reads TGTGCCAGCAGCCCGAGACAGGGGATTTCTGGAAACACCATATATTTT.

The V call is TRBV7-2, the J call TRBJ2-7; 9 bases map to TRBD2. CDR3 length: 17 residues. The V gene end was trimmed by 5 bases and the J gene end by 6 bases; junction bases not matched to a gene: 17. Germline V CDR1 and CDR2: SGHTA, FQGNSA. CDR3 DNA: TGTGCCAGCAGCCTCGCCCCCGGTGGCGGGAGGGTTGGCGAGCAGTACTTC. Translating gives CASSLAPGGGRVGEQYF.

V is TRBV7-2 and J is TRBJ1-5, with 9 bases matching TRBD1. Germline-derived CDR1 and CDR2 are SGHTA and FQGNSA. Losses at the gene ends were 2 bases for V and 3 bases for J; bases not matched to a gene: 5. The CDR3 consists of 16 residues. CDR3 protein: CASSLFGTGPNQPQHF. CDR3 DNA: TGTGCCAGCAGCTTATTTGGGACAGGGCCCAATCAGCCCCAGCATTTT. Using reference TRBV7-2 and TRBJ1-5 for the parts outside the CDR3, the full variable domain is GAGVSQSPSNKVTEKGKDVELRCDPISGHTALYWYRQSLGQGLEFLIYFQGNSAPDKSGLPSDRFSAERTGGSVSTLTIQRTQQEDSAVYLCASSLFGTGPNQPQHFGDGTRLSIL.

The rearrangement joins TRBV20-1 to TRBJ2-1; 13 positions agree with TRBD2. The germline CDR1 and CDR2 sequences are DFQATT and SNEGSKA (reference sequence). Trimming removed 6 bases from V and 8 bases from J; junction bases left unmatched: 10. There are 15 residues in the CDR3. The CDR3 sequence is CSATSGRGSIHEQFF. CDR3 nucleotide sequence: TGCAGTGCAACTAGCGGGAGGGGAAGTATCCATGAGCAGTTCTTC.

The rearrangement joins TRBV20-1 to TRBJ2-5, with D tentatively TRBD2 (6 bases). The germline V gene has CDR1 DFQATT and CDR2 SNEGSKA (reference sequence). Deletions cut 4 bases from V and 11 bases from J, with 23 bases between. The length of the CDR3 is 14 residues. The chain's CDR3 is CSAISPSEGPGQYF. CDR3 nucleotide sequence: TGCAGTGCTATATCCCCGTCGGAGGGTCCTGGGCAGTACTTC.

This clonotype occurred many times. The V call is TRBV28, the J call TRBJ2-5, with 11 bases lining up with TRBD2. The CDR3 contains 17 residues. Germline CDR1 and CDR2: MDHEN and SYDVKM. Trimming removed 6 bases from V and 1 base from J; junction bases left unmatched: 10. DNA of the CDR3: TGTGCCAGCAGCCCTACAGAGGGACTAGCGGTCCAAGAGACCCAGTACTTC. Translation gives CASSPTEGLAVQETQYF. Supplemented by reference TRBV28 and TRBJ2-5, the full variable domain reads DVKVTQSSRYLVKRTGEKVFLECVQDMDHENMFWYRQDPGLGLRLIYFSYDVKMKEKGDIPEGYSVSREKKERFSLILESASTNQTSMYLCASSPTEGLAVQETQYFGPGTRLLVL.

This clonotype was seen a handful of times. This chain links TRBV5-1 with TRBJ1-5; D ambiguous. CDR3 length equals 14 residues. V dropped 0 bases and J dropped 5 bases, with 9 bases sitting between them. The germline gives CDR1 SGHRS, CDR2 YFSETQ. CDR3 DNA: TGCGCCAGCAGCTTGGACGGGTCTCATCAGCCCCAGCATTTT. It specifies CASSLDGSHQPQHF.

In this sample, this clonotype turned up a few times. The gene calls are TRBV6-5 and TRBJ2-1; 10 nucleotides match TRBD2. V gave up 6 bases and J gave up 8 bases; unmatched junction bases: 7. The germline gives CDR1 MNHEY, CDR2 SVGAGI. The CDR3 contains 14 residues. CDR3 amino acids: CASRASGSIHEQFF. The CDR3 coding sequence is TGTGCCAGCAGGGCTAGCGGGAGTATCCATGAGCAGTTCTTC.

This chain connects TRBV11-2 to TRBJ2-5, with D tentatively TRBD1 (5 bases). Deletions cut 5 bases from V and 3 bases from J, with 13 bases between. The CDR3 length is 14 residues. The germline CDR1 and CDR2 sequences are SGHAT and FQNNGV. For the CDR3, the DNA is TGTGCCAGCAGCCAGGGCAGGGTTAAAGAGACCCAGTACTTC. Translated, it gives CASSQGRVKETQYF.

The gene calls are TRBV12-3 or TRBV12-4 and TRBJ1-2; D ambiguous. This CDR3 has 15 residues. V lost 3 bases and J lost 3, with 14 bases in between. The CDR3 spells CASSFRRAWHYGYTF. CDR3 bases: TGTGCCAGCAGTTTCCGAAGGGCTTGGCACTATGGCTACACCTTC.

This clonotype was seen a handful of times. CDR3 region: CSARAMTGRGYTF. CDR3 nucleotides: TGCAGTGCTAGAGCCATGACAGGGCGGGGGTACACCTTC. This chain links TRBV20-1 with TRBJ1-2; 7 bases map to TRBD1. V lost 1 base, J lost 11 bases, and 10 bases stayed unmatched. CDR1 DFQATT and CDR2 SNEGSKA come from the germline V gene (reference sequence). This CDR3 spans 13 amino acids.

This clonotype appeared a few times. The CDR3 here is CASSVEGETGANVLTF. CDR3 in DNA: TGTGCCAGCAGCGTAGAGGGAGAGACCGGGGCCAACGTCCTGACTTTC. The genes are TRBV9 and TRBJ2-6; perhaps TRBD2 as D (5 bases). The V gene's germline CDR1 is SGDLS and CDR2 YYNGEE. V was trimmed by 0 bases and J by 4 bases, leaving 11 bases between them. The CDR3 is 16 residues long.

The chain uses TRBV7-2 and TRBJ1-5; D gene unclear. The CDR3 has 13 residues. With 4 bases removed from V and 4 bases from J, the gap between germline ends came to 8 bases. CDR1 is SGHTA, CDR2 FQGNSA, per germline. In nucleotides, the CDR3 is TGTGCCAGCAGCTCCCGCCCTAATCAGCCCCAGCATTTT. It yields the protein CASSSRPNQPQHF.

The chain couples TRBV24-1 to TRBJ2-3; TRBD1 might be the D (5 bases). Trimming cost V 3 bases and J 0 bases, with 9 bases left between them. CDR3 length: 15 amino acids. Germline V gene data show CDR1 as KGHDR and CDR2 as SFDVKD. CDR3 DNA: TGTGCCACCAGTGATCAGAGACAGAGCACAGATACGCAGTATTTT. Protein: CATSDQRQSTDTQYF.

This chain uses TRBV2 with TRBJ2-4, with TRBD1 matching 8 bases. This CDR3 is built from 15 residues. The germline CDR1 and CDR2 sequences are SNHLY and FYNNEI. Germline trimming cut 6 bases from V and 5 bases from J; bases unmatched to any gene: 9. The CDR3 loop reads CASRVSGTGQNIQYF. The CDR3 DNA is TGTGCCAGCAGAGTCTCCGGGACAGGACAAAACATTCAGTACTTC.

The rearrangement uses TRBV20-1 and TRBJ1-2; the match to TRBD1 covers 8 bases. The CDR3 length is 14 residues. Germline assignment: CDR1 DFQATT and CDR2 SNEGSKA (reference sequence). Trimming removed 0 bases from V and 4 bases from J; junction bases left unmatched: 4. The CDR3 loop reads CSARDRTGGYGYTF. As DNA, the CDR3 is TGCAGTGCTAGAGATAGAACAGGGGGCTATGGCTACACCTTC.

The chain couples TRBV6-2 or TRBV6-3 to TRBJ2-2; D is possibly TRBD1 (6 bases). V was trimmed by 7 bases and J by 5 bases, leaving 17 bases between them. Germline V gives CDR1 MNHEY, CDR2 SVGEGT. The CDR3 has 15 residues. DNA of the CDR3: TGTGCCAGCAAGGCCGGGACACACCCTACCGGGGAGCTGTTTTTT. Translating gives CASKAGTHPTGELFF.

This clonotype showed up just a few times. CDR3 sequence: CSASKPGADTQYF. DNA of the CDR3: TGCAGTGCTAGTAAACCGGGGGCGGATACGCAGTATTTT. The chain links TRBV20-1 to TRBJ2-3; tentatively, D is TRBD1 or TRBD2 (6 bases each). V gave up 3 bases and J gave up 6 bases, with 13 bases separating them. CDR3 length equals 13 residues. Germline V CDR1 and CDR2: DFQATT, SNEGSKA (reference sequence).

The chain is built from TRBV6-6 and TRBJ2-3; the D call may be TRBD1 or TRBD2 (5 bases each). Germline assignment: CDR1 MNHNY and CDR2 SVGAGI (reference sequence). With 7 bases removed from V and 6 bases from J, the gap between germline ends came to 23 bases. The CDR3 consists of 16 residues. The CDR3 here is CASTRGEATSGDTQYF. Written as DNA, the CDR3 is TGTGCCAGCACCAGAGGGGAAGCGACCTCAGGGGATACGCAGTATTTT.

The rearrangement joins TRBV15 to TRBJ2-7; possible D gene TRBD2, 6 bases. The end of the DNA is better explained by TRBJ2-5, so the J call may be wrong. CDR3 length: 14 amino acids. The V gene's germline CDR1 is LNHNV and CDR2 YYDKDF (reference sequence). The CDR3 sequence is CATSRGASVETQYF. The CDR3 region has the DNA TGTGCCACCAGCAGAGGGGCTAGCGTTGAGACCCAGTACTTC.

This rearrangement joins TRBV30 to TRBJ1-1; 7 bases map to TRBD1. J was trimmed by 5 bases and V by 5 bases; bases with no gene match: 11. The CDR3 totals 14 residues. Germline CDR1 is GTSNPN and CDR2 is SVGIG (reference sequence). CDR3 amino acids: CAWAKAGGSTEAFF. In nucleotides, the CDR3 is TGTGCCTGGGCAAAGGCAGGGGGATCAACTGAAGCTTTCTTT.